This paragraph reports one TCR beta chain. The CDR3 runs 15 residues. V dropped 1 base and J dropped 2; count of bases not matched to a gene: 4. The germline V gene encodes CDR1 MNHNS and CDR2 SASEGT. This entry belongs to a study of somatic mutations in cytotoxic T cells in rheumatoid arthritis. Libraries were prepared by immunoSEQ multiplex PCR; TCRdb keeps only in-frame clonotypes and omits some of them. This table holds tens of thousands of clones, around 87% found once. J is TRBJ2-7 and V is TRBV6-1; TRBD1 matches 8 bases. The specimen was CD8+ T cells sorted from blood. The sequence was obtained from an adult with rheumatoid arthritis. DNA for the CDR3: TGTGCCAGCAGTGAAGTCCCGACAGGGGCCTACGAGCAGTACTTC. This codes for CASSEVPTGAYEQYF.